These 14 T cell receptor beta chains were all obtained from the same sample, sequenced in a study of Graves' ophthalmopathy and Graves' hyperthyroidism. For repertoire sequencing, the TCR beta CDR3 regions were amplified from RNA transcripts. HTBI-primed RT-PCR formed the first round, and a multiplex PCR formed the second. TCRdb called the multiplex PCR reads again in MiXCR, with one record for every CDR3 protein. The sample lists approximately 45,000 distinct CDR3 sequences, over 45% occurring once. Specimen: peripheral blood. These receptors were obtained from an adult man with Graves' ophthalmopathy.

The chain employs TRBV7-3 and TRBJ2-4; 7 bases match TRBD1. The CDR3 contains 18 residues. The germline V gene has CDR1 SGHTA and CDR2 FQGTGA. Trimming took 1 base from V and 7 from J; bases not matched to a gene: 16. The chain's CDR3 is CASSLSFGVSGQSNIQYF. The CDR3 DNA reads as TGTGCCAGCAGCTTAAGCTTCGGGGTCTCGGGACAGTCTAACATTCAGTACTTC.

Note on this clonotype: At one end the junction does not follow the germline gene, possibly because of a read error. The chain recombines TRBV20-1 with TRBJ2-6; 7 bases map to TRBD2. This CDR3 has 14 amino acids. Germline CDR1 and CDR2: DFQATT and SNEGSKA (reference sequence). The CDR3 sequence: CSAPRSGGVYTEAF. The CDR3 DNA reads TGCAGTGCCCCACGTTCGGGGGGAGTGTACACTGAAGCTTTC.

The chain couples TRBV7-2 to TRBJ2-3, with 9 bases that match TRBD2. Unmatched junction bases numbered 18, after V lost 3 bases and J lost 11 bases. The CDR3 totals 17 residues. From germline, CDR1 is SGHTA and CDR2 FQGNSA. CDR3 in amino acids: CASSLGGVAGALNEQYF. For the CDR3, the DNA is TGTGCCAGCAGCTTGGGTGGGGTAGCGGGAGCACTAAATGAGCAGTATTTT.

Within the sample, this clonotype is medium-sized (0.01 to 0.1%). The rearrangement uses TRBV29-1 and TRBJ2-1, with D maybe TRBD2 (5 bases). CDR1 and CDR2 (germline): SQVTM, ANQGSEA. This CDR3 region has 13 residues. The V and J ends lost 3 bases and 5 bases respectively, with 11 bases between them. The CDR3 DNA sequence: TGCAGCGTTGAGACGGGGAGCAACAATGAGCAGTTCTTC. This encodes CSVETGSNNEQFF.

This clonotype was seen at least ten times. V usage is TRBV6-5 and J usage is TRBJ1-6; D gene ambiguous. V was shortened by 6 bases and J by 1 base, with 10 bases between the two germline ends. This CDR3 spans 15 amino acids. The germline V gene has CDR1 MNHEY and CDR2 SVGAGI. For the CDR3, the DNA is TGTGCCAGCAGCCGAAGGAAGTCCTATAATTCACCCCTCCACTTT. Translated: CASSRRKSYNSPLHF.

For this clonotype: Given a much more abundant clone one base away, this may be a read error. In this CDR3 the conserved last residue, phenylalanine or tryptophan, is missing, so a read error is likely. The CDR3, as DNA: TGCGCCAGCAGCTCCTCCCAAGAGGCCCAGTACTGC. Residues: CASSSSQEAQYC. J is TRBJ2-5 and V is TRBV5-1; D gene unclear. This CDR3 spans 12 amino acids. Per germline, CDR1 SGHRS and CDR2 YFSETQ.

This clonotype appeared a single time. The chain is built from TRBV19 and TRBJ1-2, with a possible D match to TRBD1 (5 bases). The CDR3 has 12 amino acids. V lost 4 bases and J 7 bases, leaving 10 bases between the germline ends. CDR1 and CDR2 from the germline V gene are LNHDA and SQIVND (reference sequence). CDR3 amino acids: CASSNRGGGYTF. The CDR3 bases are TGTGCCAGTAGTAACCGGGGCGGTGGCTACACCTTC.

The V gene is TRBV20-1, the J gene TRBJ2-7; D remains unclear. V dropped 1 base and J dropped 6 bases, with 10 bases sitting between them. Germline V gene sequence: CDR1 DFQATT, CDR2 SNEGSKA (reference sequence). This CDR3 region has 12 residues. The CDR3 DNA reads TGCAGTGCTAGAGTCGCCCCGGGCGAGCAGTACTTC. Protein product: CSARVAPGEQYF.

The V gene is TRBV7-2, the J gene TRBJ2-7; D gene unclear. CDR3 length equals 13 residues. Trimming removed 0 bases at V and 5 bases at J, with 8 bases between. The germline gives CDR1 SGHTA, CDR2 FQGNSA. CDR3 DNA: TGTGCCAGCAGCTTAGCGGAATTCCACGAGCAGTACTTC. Translation: CASSLAEFHEQYF. The variable domain in full, with the rest retrieved from reference TRBV7-2 and TRBJ2-7, is GAGVSQSPSNKVTEKGKDVELRCDPISGHTALYWYRQSLGQGLEFLIYFQGNSAPDKSGLPSDRFSAERTGGSVSTLTIQRTQQEDSAVYLCASSLAEFHEQYFGPGTRLTVT.

In its sample, this clonotype was seen many times. V gene TRBV7-3 combines with J gene TRBJ2-2; the match to TRBD1 covers 8 bases. Per the germline V gene, CDR1 is SGHTA and CDR2 is FQGTGA. The J segment lost 3 bases and the V segment lost 5 bases, leaving 5 bases of the junction unmatched. The CDR3 has 15 residues. CDR3 protein: CASSRDRTDTGELFF. CDR3 bases: TGTGCCAGCAGCAGGGACAGGACGGACACCGGGGAGCTGTTTTTT.

This clonotype was observed at least ten times. This sequence joins TRBV14 and TRBJ2-3; 9 positions agree with TRBD2. The CDR3 runs 19 residues. Germline-derived CDR1 and CDR2 are SGHDN and FVKESK. V shed 1 base, J shed 4 bases, and the junction held 15 bases outside the gene matches. The CDR3 loop reads CASSQGTGYAGGVPDTQYF. CDR3 DNA sequence: TGTGCCAGCAGCCAAGGAACAGGGTATGCGGGAGGGGTTCCAGATACGCAGTATTTT.

This clonotype came up many times. The chain links TRBV6-4 to TRBJ2-3, with 11 bases that match TRBD2. The CDR3 runs to 12 residues. The germline V gene encodes CDR1 MRHNA and CDR2 SNTAGT. Germline trimming cut 7 bases from V and 13 bases from J; bases unmatched to any gene: 7. This CDR3 reads CASTSLAGEEYF. DNA of the CDR3: TGTGCCAGCACATCACTAGCGGGAGAGGAGTATTTT.

This clonotype was seen repeatedly, ten times or more. The chain combines TRBV2 with TRBJ2-1, with 13 bases identical to TRBD2. The length of the CDR3 is 15 residues. Germline lookup yields CDR1 SNHLY and CDR2 FYNNEI. Germline trimming cut 7 bases from V and 10 bases from J; bases unmatched to any gene: 10. The CDR3 sequence: CASTSTSGGAREQFF. Written as DNA, the CDR3 is TGTGCCAGCACCTCAACTAGCGGGGGGGCGCGGGAGCAGTTCTTC.

This clonotype has a count of ten or more. The rearrangement uses TRBV5-1 and TRBJ2-3; D perhaps matches TRBD2 (5 bases). The germline V gene has CDR1 SGHRS and CDR2 YFSETQ. CDR3 length: 14 amino acids. V shed 5 bases and J shed 2 bases, with 12 bases lying between them. CDR3 loop: CASRLSGTTDTQYF. The CDR3 DNA follows: TGCGCCAGCAGGCTAAGCGGCACCACAGATACGCAGTATTTT.